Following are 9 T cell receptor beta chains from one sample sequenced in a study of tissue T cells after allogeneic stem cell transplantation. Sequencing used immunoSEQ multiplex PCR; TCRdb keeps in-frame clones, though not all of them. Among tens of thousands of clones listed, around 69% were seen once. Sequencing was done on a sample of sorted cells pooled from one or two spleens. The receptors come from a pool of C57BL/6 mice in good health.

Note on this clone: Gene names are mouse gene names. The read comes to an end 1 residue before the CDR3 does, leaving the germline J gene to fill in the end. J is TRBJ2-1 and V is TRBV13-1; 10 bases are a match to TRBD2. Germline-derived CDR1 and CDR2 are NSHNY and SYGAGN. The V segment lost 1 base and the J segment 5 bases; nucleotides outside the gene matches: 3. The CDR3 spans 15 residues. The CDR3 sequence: CASSDLGGRDAEQFF. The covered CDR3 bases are TGTGCCAGCAGTGATCTGGGGGGGCGCGATGCTGAGCAGTTC.

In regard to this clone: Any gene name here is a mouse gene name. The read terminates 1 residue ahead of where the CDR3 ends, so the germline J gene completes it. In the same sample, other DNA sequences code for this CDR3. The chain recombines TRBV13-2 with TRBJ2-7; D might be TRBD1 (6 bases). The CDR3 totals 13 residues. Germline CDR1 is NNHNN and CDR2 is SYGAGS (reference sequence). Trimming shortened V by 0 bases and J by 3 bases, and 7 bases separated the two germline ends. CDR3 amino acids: CASGDARGYEQYF. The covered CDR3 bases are TGTGCCAGCGGTGATGCCAGGGGCTATGAACAGTAC.

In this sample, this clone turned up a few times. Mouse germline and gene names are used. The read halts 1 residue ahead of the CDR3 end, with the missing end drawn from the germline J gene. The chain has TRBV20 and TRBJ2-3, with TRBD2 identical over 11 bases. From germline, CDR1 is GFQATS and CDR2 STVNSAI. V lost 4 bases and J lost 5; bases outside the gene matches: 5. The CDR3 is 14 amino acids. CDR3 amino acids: CGAKSGTGGETLYF. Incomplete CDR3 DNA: TGTGGTGCTAAATCCGGGACTGGGGGAGAAACGCTGTAT.

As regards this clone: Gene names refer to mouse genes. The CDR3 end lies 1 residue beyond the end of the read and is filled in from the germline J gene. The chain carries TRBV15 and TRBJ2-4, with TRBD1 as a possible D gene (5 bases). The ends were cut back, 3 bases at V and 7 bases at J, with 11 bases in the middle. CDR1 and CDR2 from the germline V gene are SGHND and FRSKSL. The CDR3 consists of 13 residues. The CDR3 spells CASSFTGGDTLYF. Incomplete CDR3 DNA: TGTGCCAGCAGTTTTACAGGAGGGGACACCTTGTAC.

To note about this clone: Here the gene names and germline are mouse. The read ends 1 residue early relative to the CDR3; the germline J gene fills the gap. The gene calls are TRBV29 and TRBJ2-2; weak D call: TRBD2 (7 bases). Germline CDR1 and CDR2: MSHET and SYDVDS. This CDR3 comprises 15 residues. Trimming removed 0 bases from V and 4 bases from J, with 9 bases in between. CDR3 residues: CASSLSRGATGQLYF. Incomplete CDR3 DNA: TGTGCTAGCAGTTTATCACGGGGGGCCACCGGGCAGCTCTAC.

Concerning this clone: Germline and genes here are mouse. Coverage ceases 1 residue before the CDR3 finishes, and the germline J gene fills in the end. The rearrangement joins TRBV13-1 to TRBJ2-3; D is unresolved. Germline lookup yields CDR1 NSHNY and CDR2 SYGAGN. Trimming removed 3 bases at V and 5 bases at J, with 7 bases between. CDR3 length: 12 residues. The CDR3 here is CASSGPGETLYF. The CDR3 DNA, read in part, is TGTGCCAGCAGTGGTCCGGGAGAAACGCTGTAT.

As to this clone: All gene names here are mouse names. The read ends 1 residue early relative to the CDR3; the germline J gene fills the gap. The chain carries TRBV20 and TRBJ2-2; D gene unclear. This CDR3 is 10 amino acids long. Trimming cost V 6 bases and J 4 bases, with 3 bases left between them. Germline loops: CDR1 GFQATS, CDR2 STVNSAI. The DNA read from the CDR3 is TGTGGTGCGTTCACCGGGCAGCTCTAC. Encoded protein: CGAFTGQLY. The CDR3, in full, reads CGAFTGQLYF. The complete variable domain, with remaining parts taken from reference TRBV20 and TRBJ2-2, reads GALVYQYPRRTICKSGTSMRMECQAVGFQATSVAWYRQSPQKTFELIALSTVNSAIKYEQNFTQEKFPISHPNLSFSSMTVLNAYLEDRGLYLCGAFTGQLYFGEGSKLTVL.

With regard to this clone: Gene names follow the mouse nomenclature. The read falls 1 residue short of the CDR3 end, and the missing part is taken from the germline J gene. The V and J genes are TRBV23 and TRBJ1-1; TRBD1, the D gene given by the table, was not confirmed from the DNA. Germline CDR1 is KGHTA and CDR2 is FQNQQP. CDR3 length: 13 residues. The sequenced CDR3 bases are TGCTCCAGCAGTCCAACAGCAAACACAGAAGTCTTC. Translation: CSSSPTANTEVF. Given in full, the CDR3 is CSSSPTANTEVFF.

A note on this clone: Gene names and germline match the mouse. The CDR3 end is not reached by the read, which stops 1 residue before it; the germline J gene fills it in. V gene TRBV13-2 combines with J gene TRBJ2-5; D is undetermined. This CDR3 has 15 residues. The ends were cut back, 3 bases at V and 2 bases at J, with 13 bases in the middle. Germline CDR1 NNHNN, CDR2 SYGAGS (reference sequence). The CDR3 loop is CASGGGRGSQDTQYF. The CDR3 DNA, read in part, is TGTGCCAGCGGTGGGGGTAGAGGGTCCCAAGACACCCAGTAC.